What follows describes a single T cell receptor (beta chain). Germline V CDR1 and CDR2: LGHNT, FRNRAP. V was trimmed by 2 bases and J by 1 base, leaving 11 bases between them. This CDR3 is 15 amino acids long. These data come from a study of shared T cell receptors in the human thymus. Generated by immunoSEQ multiplex PCR, the TCRdb table keeps only in-frame clones and is missing some. The top ten clones hold more than 0.008% of a sample with 700,000 to 750,000 clones, 70% to 90% of them seen once. This sample also appeared in a second study, on human thymus T cells. That source adds: Thymic resections from corrective heart surgery supplied the tissue. In thymic and blood repertoires alike, V and J usage looked biased.

The specimen was thymocytes. The chain carries TRBV12-5 and TRBJ1-2; the D is unclear. This TCR was recovered from a girl less than two years old with a congenital heart defect. The CDR3 loop is CASGLFGKDNYGYTF. CDR3 in DNA: TGTGCTAGTGGTTTGTTCGGGAAGGATAACTATGGCTACACCTTC.